The T cell receptor (beta chain) described here comes from a study of CD8+CD57+ T cells in acquired aplastic anemia. Overall study: The average for DNA from sorted CD4+ and CD8+ cells was around 3.5 ug.

CDR1 is LGHDT, CDR2 YNNKEL, per germline (reference sequence). CDR3 length: 14 residues. The germline V and J ends were trimmed by 5 bases and 6 bases, with 14 bases remaining between them. This clonotype has a count of ten or more. As yet, its antigen is unknown. Regarding the study as a whole: For CD8+ Simpson's diversity, patients and controls showed no significant difference. Patients and controls had in common twenty-nine CD8+ CDR3 sequences.

The use of genomic DNA as template underpinned the TCR beta VDJ and CDR3 profiling. One entry per CDR3 protein, called by TCRdb with MiXCR from the reads. This table has under 200,000 distinct CDR3 sequences, about half appearing once. Only patients with CD8+CD57+ cell expansion on flow cytometry were chosen for sequencing. Diagnosis of severe acquired aplastic anemia applied to all patients. This receptor was taken from a human donor with aplastic anemia. This rearrangement joins TRBV3-1 to TRBJ1-5; D is possibly TRBD1 (5 bases). Input material: sorted CD4+, CD8+, or CD8+CD57+ T cells (not recorded which) from PBMCs. Here the CDR3 reads CASSLVGGSQPQHF. CDR3 DNA: TGTGCCAGCAGCTTAGTGGGGGGAAGTCAGCCCCAGCATTTT.